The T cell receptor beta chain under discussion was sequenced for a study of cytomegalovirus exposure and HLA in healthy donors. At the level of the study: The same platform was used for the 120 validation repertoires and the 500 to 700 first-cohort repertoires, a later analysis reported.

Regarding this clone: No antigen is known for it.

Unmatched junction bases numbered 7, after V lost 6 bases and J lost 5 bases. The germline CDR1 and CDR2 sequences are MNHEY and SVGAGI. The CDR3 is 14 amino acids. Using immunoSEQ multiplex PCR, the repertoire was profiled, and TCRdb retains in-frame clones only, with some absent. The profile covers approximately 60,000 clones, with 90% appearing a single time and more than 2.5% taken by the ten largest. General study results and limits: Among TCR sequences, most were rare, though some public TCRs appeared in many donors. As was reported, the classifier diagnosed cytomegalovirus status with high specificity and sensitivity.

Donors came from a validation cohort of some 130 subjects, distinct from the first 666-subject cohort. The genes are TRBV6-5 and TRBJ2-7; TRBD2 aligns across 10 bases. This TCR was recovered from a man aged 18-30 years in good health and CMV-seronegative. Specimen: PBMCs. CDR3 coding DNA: TGTGCCAGCAGACGGAGCGGGAGGGCTGACGAGCAGTACTTC. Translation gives CASRRSGRADEQYF.